This TCR beta chain derives from a study of T cell changes during pregnancy in multiple sclerosis. TCRdb's copy holds only in-frame clones and misses some; the assay was immunoSEQ multiplex PCR. The data show about 48,000 clones, with about nine tenths seen just once and about 1.2% held by the top ten. Germline trimming cut 3 bases from V and 2 bases from J; bases unmatched to any gene: 3. Looked up from germline, CDR1 is LNHDA and CDR2 is SQIVND (reference sequence). The CDR3 is 14 residues long. The source of this sequence is a female donor with multiple sclerosis, enrolled in a pregnancy study. The chain joins TRBV19 to TRBJ2-7; 8 bases match TRBD2. The material was CD4+ T cells from peripheral blood mononuclear cells, obtained in the second trimester of pregnancy. The CDR3 nucleotides are TGTGCCAGTAGTATTAGCGGGATAACCTACGAGCAGTACTTC. It is translated as CASSISGITYEQYF.